This TCR beta chain was captured in a study of blood T cells in healthy people across ages. Through a sample-barcoded 5' primer and a J-beta primer mix, a second PCR was run for about 6 to 12 cycles. Tags on each cDNA molecule came from a template-switch adaptor with 12 random nucleotides. TCRdb called the 5' RACE reads again in MiXCR, with one record for every CDR3 protein. The data contain around 1,800,000 distinct CDR3 sequences, around 42% of them singletons. This CDR3 spans 11 amino acids. Germline-derived CDR1 and CDR2 are SGHVS and FQNEAQ. V was clipped by 5 bases and J by 14 bases, with 13 bases between them.

This receptor was identified in a human donor in good health. This rearrangement joins TRBV7-8 to TRBJ2-1; tentatively, D is TRBD1 or TRBD2 (5 bases each). The material sequenced was blood. CDR3 sequence reads: CASSREGKKFF. DNA for the CDR3: TGTGCCAGCAGCCGTGAGGGGAAAAAGTTCTTC.